This T cell receptor beta chain is drawn from a study of blood T cell repertoires in COVID-19. Background on the study: Some COVID-19 samples were acute and others convalescent; all came from the United States, Italy and Spain.

Per the original data handling: Reference gene primer amplification gave nucleated cell count estimates. This table comes from immunoSEQ multiplex PCR, and its TCRdb copy is limited to in-frame clones, with some not included. From that table come the V and J calls and clone size; the DNA was used to work out D and trimming. Here the sample spans roughly 250,000 clones, around nine tenths being singletons. This receptor was taken from a woman aged 40-49 years who had recovered from COVID-19. Sequences were obtained from peripheral blood.

For the CDR3, the DNA is TGTGCCGGCTATAGGACAGGCCACTATGGCTACACCTTC. Amino acid sequence: CAGYRTGHYGYTF. This chain uses TRBV6-6 with TRBJ1-2, with 7 bases that match TRBD1. This CDR3 is built from 13 residues. V trimming: 11 bases; J trimming: 3 bases; junction bases outside the gene matches: 9. CDR1 is MNHNY and CDR2 is SVGAGI in the germline V gene (reference sequence).